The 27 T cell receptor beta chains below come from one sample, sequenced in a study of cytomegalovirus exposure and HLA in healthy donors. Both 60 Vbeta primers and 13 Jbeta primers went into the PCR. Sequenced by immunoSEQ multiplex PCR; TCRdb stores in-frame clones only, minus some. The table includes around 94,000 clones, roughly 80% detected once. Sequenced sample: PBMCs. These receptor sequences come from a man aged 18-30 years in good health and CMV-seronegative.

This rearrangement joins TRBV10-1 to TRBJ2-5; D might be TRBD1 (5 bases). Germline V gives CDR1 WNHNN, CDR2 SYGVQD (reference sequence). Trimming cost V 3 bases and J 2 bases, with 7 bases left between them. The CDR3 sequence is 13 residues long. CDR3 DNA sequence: TGCGCCAGCAGTGAATACAGGCAAGAGACCCAGTACTTC. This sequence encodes CASSEYRQETQYF.

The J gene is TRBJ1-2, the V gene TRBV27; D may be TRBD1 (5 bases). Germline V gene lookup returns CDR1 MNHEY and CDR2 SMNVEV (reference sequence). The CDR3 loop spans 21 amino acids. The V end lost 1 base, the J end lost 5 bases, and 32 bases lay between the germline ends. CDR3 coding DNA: TGTGCCAGCAGTTTATTACCGCCGGGACTTAAATTCGCCCAAACTTGGTATGGCTACACCTTC. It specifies CASSLLPPGLKFAQTWYGYTF.

This CDR3 is CASSSPGQGGQPQHF. CDR3 nucleotide sequence: TGTGCCAGCAGCTCCCCGGGACAGGGGGGTCAGCCCCAGCATTTT. J is TRBJ1-5 and V is TRBV7-8, with 11 positions matching TRBD1. Trimming took 4 bases from V and 6 from J; bases not matched to a gene: 5. Germline values: CDR1 SGHVS, CDR2 FQNEAQ. This CDR3 is built from 15 residues.

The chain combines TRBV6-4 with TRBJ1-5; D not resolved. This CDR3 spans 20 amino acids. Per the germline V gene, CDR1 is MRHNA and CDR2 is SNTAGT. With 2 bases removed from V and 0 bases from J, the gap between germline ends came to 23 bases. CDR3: CASSDEVCRLYRSSNQPQHF. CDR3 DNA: TGTGCCAGCAGTGACGAGGTATGTAGGCTGTATAGGAGTAGCAATCAGCCCCAGCATTTT.

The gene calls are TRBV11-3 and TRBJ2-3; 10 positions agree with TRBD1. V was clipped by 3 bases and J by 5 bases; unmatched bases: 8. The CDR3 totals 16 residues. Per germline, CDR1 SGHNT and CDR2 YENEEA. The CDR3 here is CASSFTGTGEKDTQYF. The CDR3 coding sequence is TGTGCCAGCAGCTTTACCGGGACAGGGGAGAAAGATACGCAGTATTTT.

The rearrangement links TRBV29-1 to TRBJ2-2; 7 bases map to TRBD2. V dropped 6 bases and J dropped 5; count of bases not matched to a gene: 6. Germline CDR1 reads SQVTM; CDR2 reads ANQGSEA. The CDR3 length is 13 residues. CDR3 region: CSVGLVGTGELFF. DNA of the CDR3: TGCAGCGTCGGACTAGTAGGTACCGGGGAGCTGTTTTTT.

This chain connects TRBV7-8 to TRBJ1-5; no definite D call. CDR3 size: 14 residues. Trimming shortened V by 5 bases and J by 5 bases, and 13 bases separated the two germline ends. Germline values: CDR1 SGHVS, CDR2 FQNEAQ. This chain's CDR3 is CASSLDTRYQPQHF. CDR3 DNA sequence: TGTGCCAGCAGCCTAGACACCAGGTATCAGCCCCAGCATTTT.

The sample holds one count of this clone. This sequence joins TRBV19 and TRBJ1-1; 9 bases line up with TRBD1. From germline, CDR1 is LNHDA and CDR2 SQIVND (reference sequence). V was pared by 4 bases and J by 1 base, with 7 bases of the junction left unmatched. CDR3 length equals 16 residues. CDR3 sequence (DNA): TGTGCCAGTAGTAGGGGACAGGGCCTATGGAACACTGAAGCTTTCTTT. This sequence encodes CASSRGQGLWNTEAFF.

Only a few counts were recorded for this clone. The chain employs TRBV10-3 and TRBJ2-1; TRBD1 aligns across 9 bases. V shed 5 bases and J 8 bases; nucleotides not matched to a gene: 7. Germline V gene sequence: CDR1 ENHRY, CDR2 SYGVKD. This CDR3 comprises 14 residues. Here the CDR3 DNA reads TGTGCCATCAGTCCGGGACAGGGTTCCCATGAGCAGTTCTTC. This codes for CAISPGQGSHEQFF.

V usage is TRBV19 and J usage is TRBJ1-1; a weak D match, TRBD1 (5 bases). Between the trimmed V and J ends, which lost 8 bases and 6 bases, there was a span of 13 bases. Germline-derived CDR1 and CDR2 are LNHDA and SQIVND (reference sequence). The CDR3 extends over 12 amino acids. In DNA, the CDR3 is TGTGCCAGTCAGGGTACGGGCGCTGAAGCTTTCTTT. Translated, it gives CASQGTGAEAFF.

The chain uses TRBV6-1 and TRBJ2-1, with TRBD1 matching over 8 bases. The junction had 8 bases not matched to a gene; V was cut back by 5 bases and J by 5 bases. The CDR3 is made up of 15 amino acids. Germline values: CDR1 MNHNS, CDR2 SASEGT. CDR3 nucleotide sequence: TGTGCCAGCAGTTTGGCGGACAGGGATCACAATGAGCAGTTCTTC. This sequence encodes CASSLADRDHNEQFF.

CDR3 region: CSVEEGRETQYF. CDR3 DNA sequence: TGCAGCGTTGAAGAGGGCCGAGAGACCCAGTACTTC. V usage is TRBV29-1 and J usage is TRBJ2-5; no clear D. The V gene lost 0 bases and the J gene lost 4 bases, with 6 bases spanning the gap. CDR1 and CDR2 (germline): SQVTM, ANQGSEA. This CDR3 is built from 12 residues.

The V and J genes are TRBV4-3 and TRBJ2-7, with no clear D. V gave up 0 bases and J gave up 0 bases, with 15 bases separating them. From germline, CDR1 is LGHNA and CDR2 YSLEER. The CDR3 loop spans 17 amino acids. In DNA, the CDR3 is TGCGCCAGCAGCCAAGATTGGCCTTTACCTAGCTCCTACGAGCAGTACTTC. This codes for CASSQDWPLPSSYEQYF.

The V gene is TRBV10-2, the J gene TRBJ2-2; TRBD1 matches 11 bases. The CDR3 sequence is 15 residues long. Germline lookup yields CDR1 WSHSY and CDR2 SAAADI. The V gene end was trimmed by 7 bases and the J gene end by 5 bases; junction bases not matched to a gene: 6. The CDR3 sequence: CASTTGTGGTGELFF. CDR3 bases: TGCGCCAGCACAACCGGGACAGGGGGGACCGGGGAGCTGTTTTTT.

CDR3 in amino acids: CATSRDRDYEQYF. The CDR3 region has the DNA TGTGCCACGTCCCGGGACAGGGACTACGAGCAGTACTTC. The gene calls are TRBV30 and TRBJ2-7; 9 bases align to TRBD1. The CDR3 has 13 amino acids. CDR1 is GTSNPN and CDR2 is SVGIG in the germline V gene (reference sequence). J lost 3 bases, V lost 8 bases, and 8 bases had no gene match.

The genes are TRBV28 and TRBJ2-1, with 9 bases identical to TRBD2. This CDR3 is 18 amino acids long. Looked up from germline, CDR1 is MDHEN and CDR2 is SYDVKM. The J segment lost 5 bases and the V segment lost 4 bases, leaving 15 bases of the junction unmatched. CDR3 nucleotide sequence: TGTGCCAGCAGTTCCCGCCGCTTGGCGGGAGGGCCCAACAATGAGCAGTTCTTC. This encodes CASSSRRLAGGPNNEQFF.

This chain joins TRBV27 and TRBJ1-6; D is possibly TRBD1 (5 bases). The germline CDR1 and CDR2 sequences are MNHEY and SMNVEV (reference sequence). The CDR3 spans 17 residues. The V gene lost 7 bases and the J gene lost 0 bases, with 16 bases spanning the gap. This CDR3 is CASNRWGRSSYNSPLHF. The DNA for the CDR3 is TGTGCCAGCAATAGATGGGGCAGGAGCTCCTATAATTCACCCCTCCACTTT.

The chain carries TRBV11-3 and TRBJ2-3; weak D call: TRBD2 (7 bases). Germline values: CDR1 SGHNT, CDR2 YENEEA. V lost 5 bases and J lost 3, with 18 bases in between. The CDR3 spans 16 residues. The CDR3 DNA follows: TGTGCCAGCAGCCCCACCGGGGGCGGGAGAACAGATACGCAGTATTTT. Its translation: CASSPTGGGRTDTQYF. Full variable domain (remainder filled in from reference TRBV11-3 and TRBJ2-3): EAGVVQSPRYKIIEKKQPVAFWCNPISGHNTLYWYLQNLGQGPELLIRYENEEAVDDSQLPKDRFSAERLKGVDSTLKIQPAELGDSAVYLCASSPTGGGRTDTQYFGPGTRLTVL.

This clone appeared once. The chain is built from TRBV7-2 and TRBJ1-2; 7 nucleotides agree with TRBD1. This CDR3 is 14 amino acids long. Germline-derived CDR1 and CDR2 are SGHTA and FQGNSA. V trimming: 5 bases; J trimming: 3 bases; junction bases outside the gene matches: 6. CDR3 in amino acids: CASSPQQGDYGYTF. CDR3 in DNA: TGTGCCAGCAGCCCACAGCAGGGGGACTATGGCTACACCTTC.

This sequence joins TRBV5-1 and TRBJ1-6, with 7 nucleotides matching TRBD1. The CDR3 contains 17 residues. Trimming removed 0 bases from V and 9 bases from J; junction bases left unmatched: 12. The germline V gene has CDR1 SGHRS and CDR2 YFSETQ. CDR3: CASSLGQDRKIGSPLHF. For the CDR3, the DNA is TGCGCCAGCAGCTTGGGTCAGGACAGGAAGATTGGTTCACCCCTCCACTTT.

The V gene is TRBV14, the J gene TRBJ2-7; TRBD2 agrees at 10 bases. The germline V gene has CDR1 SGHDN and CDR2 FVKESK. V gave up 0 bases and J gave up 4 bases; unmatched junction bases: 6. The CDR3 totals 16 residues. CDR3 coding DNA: TGTGCCAGCAGCCAAGATCGGAGCGGGAGGGTATACGAGCAGTACTTC. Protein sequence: CASSQDRSGRVYEQYF.

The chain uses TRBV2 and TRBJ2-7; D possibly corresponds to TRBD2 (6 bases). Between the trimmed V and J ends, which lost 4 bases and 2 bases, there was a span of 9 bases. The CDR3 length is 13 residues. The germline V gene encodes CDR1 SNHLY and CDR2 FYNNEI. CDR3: CASSVTRAYEQYF. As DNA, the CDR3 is TGTGCCAGCAGTGTGACTAGGGCCTACGAGCAGTACTTC.

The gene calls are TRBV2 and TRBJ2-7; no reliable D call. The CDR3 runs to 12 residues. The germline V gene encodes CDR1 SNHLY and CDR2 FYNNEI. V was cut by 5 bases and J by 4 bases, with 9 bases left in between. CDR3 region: CASSPQVYEQYF. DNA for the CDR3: TGTGCCAGCAGTCCTCAGGTATACGAGCAGTACTTC.

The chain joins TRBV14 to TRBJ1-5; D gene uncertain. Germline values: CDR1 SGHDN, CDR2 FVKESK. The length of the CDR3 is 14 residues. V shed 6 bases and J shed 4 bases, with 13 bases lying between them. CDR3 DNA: TGTGCCAGCAGTCCCAGTGGCGGTAATCAGCCCCAGCATTTT. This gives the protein CASSPSGGNQPQHF.

DNA for the CDR3: TGTGCCAGCAGTGATGGTTACTTACCTCAAGAGACCCAGTACTTC. The encoded protein is CASSDGYLPQETQYF. This chain joins TRBV2 and TRBJ2-5; the D is unclear. Trimming cost V 3 bases and J 2 bases, with 13 bases left between them. The CDR3 covers 15 residues. Germline values: CDR1 SNHLY, CDR2 FYNNEI.

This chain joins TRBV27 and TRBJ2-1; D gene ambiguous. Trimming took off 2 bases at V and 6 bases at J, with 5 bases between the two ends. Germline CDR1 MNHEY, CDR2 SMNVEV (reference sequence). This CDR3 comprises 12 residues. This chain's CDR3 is CASSLRSNEQFF. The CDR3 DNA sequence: TGTGCCAGCAGTTTAAGGAGCAATGAGCAGTTCTTC.

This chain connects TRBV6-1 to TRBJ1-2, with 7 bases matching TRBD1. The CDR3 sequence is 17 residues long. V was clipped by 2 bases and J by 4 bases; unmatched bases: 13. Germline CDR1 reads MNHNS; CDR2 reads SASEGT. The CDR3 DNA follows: TGTGCCAGCAGTGAAAGAGTCTTGAGACGGGACAGCTATGGCTACACCTTC. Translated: CASSERVLRRDSYGYTF.